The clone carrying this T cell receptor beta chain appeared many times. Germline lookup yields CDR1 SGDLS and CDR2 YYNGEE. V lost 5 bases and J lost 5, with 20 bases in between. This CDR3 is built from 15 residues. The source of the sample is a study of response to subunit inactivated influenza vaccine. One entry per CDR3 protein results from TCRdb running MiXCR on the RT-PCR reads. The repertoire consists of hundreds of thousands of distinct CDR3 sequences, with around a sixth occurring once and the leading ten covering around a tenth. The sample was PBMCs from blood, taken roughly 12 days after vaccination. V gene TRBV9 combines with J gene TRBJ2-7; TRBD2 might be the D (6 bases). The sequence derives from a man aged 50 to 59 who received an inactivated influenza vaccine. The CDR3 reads CASSVKGGPGNEQYF. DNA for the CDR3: TGTGCCAGCAGTGTCAAAGGAGGGCCAGGGAACGAGCAGTACTTC.